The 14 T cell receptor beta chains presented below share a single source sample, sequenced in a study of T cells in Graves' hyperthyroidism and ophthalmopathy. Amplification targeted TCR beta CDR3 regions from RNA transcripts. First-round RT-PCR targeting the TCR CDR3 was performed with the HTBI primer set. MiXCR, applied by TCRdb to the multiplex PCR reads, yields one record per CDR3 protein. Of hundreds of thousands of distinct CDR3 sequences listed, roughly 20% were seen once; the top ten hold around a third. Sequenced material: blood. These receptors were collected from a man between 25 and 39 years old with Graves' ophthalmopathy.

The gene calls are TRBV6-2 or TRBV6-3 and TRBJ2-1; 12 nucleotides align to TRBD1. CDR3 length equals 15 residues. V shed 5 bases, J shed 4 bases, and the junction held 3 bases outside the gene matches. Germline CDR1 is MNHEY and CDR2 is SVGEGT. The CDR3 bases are TGTGCCAGCAGTGGGGACAGGGGGCTTTACAATGAGCAGTTCTTC. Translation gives CASSGDRGLYNEQFF.

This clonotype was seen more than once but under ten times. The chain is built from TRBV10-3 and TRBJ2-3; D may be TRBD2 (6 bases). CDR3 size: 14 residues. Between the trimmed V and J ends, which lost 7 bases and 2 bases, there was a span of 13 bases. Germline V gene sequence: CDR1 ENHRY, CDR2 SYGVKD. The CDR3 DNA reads TGTGCCATCACGAAGGCTAGCGTCACAGATACGCAGTATTTT. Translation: CAITKASVTDTQYF.

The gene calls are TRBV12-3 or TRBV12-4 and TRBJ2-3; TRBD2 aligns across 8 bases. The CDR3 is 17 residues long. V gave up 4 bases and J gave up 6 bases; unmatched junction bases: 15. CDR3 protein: CASSSPGTRDFYDTQYF. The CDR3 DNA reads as TGTGCCAGCAGTTCGCCCGGGACTAGAGATTTTTATGATACGCAGTATTTT.

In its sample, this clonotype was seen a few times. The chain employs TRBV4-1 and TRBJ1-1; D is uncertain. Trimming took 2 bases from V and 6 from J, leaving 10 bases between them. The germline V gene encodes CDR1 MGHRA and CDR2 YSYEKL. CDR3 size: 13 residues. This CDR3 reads CASSQISTAEAFF. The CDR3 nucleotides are TGCGCCAGCAGCCAAATTTCGACTGCTGAAGCTTTCTTT.

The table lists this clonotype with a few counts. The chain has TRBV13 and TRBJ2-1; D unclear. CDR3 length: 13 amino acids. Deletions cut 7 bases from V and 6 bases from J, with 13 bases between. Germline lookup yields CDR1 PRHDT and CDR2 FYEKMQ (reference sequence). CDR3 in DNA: TGTGCCAGCACCCCCACCCCCGGCAATGAGCAGTTCTTC. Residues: CASTPTPGNEQFF.

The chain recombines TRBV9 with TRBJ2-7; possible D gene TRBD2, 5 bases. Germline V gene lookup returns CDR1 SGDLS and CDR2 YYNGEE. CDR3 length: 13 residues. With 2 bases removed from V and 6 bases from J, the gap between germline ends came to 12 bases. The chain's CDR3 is CASSVHEGLEQYF. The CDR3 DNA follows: TGTGCCAGCAGCGTTCACGAGGGTCTCGAGCAGTACTTC.

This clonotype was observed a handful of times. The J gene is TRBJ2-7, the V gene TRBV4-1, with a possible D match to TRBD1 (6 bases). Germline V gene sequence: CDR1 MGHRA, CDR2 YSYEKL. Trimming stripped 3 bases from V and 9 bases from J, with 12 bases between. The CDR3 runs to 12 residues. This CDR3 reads CASSQLRGSQYF. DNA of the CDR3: TGCGCCAGCAGCCAGTTAAGGGGGTCGCAGTACTTC.

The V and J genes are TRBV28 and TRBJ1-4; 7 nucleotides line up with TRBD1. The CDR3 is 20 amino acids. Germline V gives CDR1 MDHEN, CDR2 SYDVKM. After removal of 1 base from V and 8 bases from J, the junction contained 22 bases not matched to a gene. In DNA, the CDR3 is TGTGCCAGCAGTTTATCCCCCGGACAGGTGGGTTTGGACTACGGAGAAAAACTGTTTTTT. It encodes CASSLSPGQVGLDYGEKLFF.

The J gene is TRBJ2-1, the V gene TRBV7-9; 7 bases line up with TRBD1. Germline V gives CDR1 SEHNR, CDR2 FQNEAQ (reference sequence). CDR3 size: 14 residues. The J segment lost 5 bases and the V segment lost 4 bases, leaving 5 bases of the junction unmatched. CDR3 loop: CASSSSTGNNEQFF. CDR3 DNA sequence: TGTGCCAGCAGCTCTTCGACAGGGAACAATGAGCAGTTCTTC.

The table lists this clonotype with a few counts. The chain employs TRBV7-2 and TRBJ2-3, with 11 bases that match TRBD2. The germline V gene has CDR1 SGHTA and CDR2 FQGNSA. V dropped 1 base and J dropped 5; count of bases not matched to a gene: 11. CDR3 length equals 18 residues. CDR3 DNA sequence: TGTGCCAGCAGCTTAGAGGGGGCTAGCGGGAGGAAAAGAGATACGCAGTATTTT. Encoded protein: CASSLEGASGRKRDTQYF.

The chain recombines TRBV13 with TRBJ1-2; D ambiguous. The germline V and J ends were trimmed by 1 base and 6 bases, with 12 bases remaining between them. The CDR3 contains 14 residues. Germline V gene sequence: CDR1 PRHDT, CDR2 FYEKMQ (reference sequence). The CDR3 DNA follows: TGTGCCAGCAGCTTAGCACTTTCCTACCATGGCTACACCTTC. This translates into CASSLALSYHGYTF.

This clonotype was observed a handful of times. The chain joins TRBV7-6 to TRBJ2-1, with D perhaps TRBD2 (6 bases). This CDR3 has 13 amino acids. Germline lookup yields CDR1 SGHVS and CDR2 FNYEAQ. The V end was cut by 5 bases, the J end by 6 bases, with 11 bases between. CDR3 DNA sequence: TGTGCCAGCAGCGCCGGGACTTCCAATGAGCAGTTCTTC. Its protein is CASSAGTSNEQFF.

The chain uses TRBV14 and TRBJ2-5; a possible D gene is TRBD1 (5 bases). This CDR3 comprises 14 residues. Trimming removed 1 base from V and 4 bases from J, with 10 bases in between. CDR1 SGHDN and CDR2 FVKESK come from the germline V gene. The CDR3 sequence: CASSQGQLGETQYF. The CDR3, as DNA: TGTGCCAGCAGCCAAGGACAGTTGGGAGAGACCCAGTACTTC.

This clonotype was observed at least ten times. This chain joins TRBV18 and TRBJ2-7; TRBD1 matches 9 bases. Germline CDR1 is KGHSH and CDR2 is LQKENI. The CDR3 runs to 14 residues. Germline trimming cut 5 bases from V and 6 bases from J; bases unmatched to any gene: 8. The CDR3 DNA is TGTGCCAGCTCAAACGGGGGACAGGGTTTCGAGCAGTACTTC. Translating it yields CASSNGGQGFEQYF.